The following is a TCR beta chain sequence with its context. Using immunoSEQ multiplex PCR, the repertoire was profiled, and TCRdb retains in-frame clones only, with some absent. Of 160,000 or so clones in the sample, 88% are singletons; the top ten hold around 5.2%. The data belong to a study of T cell responses to AZD1222 COVID-19 vaccine. Overall study context: Analysis merged second doses at about 4 or about 12 weeks.

Deletions cut 4 bases from V and 2 bases from J, with 12 bases between. CDR3 length: 14 amino acids. Germline CDR1 reads SEHNR; CDR2 reads FQNEAQ (reference sequence). The chain carries TRBV7-9 and TRBJ2-7, with D possibly being TRBD1 (6 bases). This TCR came from an adult in good health. Sequenced material: peripheral blood, taken on day 0 of AZD1222 vaccination. The CDR3 loop is CASSYRDIAYEQYF. In DNA form, the CDR3 reads TGTGCCAGCAGCTACCGGGACATAGCCTACGAGCAGTACTTC.